Listed below are T cell receptor beta chains from one sample, sequenced in a study of T cell responses to AZD1222 COVID-19 vaccine. The table came from immunoSEQ multiplex PCR; TCRdb's copy has only in-frame clones and leaves some out. Of about 130,000 clones detected, roughly 92% appear once; the ten largest clones hold about 5.1%. Sequenced material: peripheral blood, taken on day 0 of AZD1222 vaccination. Source of these receptors: an adult in good health. Both conserved end residues are part of each CDR3. A D gene is named only where the DNA matches it firmly. Size tells how often a clone was seen (once, few, many) or the class of an expanded clone, and some rows leave it out.

>TRBV30|TRBJ1-4|-|-
CAWSGGRDEKLFF
TGTGCCTGGAGTGGGGGTCGGGATGAAAAACTGTTTTTT
>TRBV5-6|TRBJ2-7|-|-
CASSLGSGSSYEQYF
TGTGCCAGCAGCTTGGGGTCTGGGAGCTCCTACGAGCAGTACTTC
>TRBV5-1|TRBJ2-7|-|TRBD1
CASSSDRGQGYEQYF
TGCGCCAGCAGCTCCGACAGGGGGCAAGGTTACGAGCAGTACTTC
>TRBV6-5|TRBJ1-6|-|-
CASSYVDSYNSPLHF
TGTGCCAGCAGTTACGTCGACAGTTATAATTCACCCCTCCACTTT
>TRBV30|TRBJ2-7|-|-
CAWSVIGAVSSGYEQYF
TGTGCCTGGAGTGTAATAGGCGCGGTATCGTCTGGCTACGAGCAGTACTTC
>TRBV28|TRBJ1-6|once|TRBD1
CASSSDREDSPLHF
TGTGCCAGCAGCTCAGACAGGGAGGATTCACCCCTCCACTTT
>TRBV11-3|TRBJ2-1|-|-
CASSSVFKGRDEQFF
TGTGCCAGCAGCTCGGTATTCAAGGGCCGCGATGAGCAGTTCTTC
>TRBV5-5|TRBJ1-6|-|-
CASSLIRGGNSPLHF
TGTGCCAGCAGCTTGATCAGGGGAGGCAATTCACCCCTCCACTTT
>TRBV7-9|TRBJ2-3|-|TRBD2
CASSSSWTSTSTDTQYF
TGTGCCAGCAGCTCATCCTGGACTAGCACTAGCACAGATACGCAGTATTTT
>TRBV7-9|TRBJ2-6|-|-
CASSLLDSGANVLTF
TGTGCCAGCAGCTTATTGGACTCTGGGGCCAACGTCCTGACTTTC
>TRBV19|TRBJ1-1|-|TRBD1
CASQTAGGGNTEAFF
TGTGCCAGCCAAACTGCAGGGGGGGGGAACACTGAAGCTTTCTTT
>TRBV9|TRBJ2-1|-|TRBD1
CASSAAPRDSLNEQFF
TGTGCCAGCAGCGCCGCGCCCCGGGACAGTCTCAATGAGCAGTTCTTC
>TRBV5-6|TRBJ2-5|-|-
CASSLAGDWETQYF
TGTGCCAGCAGCTTGGCAGGGGACTGGGAGACCCAGTACTTC
>TRBV30|TRBJ2-3|-|-
CAWQFQGDTQYF
TGTGCCTGGCAATTTCAGGGAGATACGCAGTATTTT
>TRBV6-1|TRBJ2-1|-|-
CASSEAGGTYYNEQFF
TGTGCCAGCAGTGAAGCTGGCGGGACCTACTACAATGAGCAGTTCTTC
>TRBV5-1|TRBJ1-6|-|-
CASSTGTDNSPLHF
TGCGCCAGCAGCACGGGGACGGATAATTCACCCCTCCACTTT
>TRBV27|TRBJ2-1|-|TRBD1
CASSPTGTATYNEQFF
TGTGCCAGCAGTCCTACCGGGACAGCCACCTACAATGAGCAGTTCTTC
>TRBV30|TRBJ1-2|-|TRBD1
CAWSPGQGDYGYTF
TGTGCCTGGAGTCCGGGACAGGGCGACTATGGCTACACCTTC
>TRBV10-1|TRBJ2-7|-|TRBD1
CASSPGQEYEQYF
TGCGCCAGCAGCCCGGGACAGGAATACGAGCAGTACTTC
>TRBV18|TRBJ1-6|-|-
CASSPGKPLHF
TGTGCCAGCTCACCGGGAAAACCCCTCCACTTT
>TRBV6-2/TRBV6-3|TRBJ1-5|-|-
CASSYVASNQPQHF
TGTGCCAGCAGTTATGTGGCTAGCAATCAGCCCCAGCATTTT
>TRBV4-1|TRBJ2-1|-|-
CASSQILGGSYNEQFF
TGCGCCAGCAGCCAAATTCTTGGGGGATCCTACAATGAGCAGTTCTTC
>TRBV19|TRBJ2-5|-|-
CASSIDRDQETQYF
TGTGCCAGTAGTATAGACAGGGATCAAGAGACCCAGTACTTC
>TRBV10-1|TRBJ2-1|-|TRBD2
CASSRSLAVNNEQFF
TGCGCCAGCAGTCGTTCACTAGCGGTAAACAATGAGCAGTTCTTC
>TRBV11-2|TRBJ2-7|once|-
CASSPTRRPSRDPEQYF
TGTGCCAGCAGCCCCACAAGGCGGCCCTCCCGGGACCCCGAGCAGTACTTC
>TRBV30|TRBJ2-3|-|-
CVLDQGSDTQYF
TGTGTCCTGGATCAGGGTTCAGATACGCAGTATTTT
>TRBV11-2|TRBJ2-1|-|TRBD2
CASSSGLADNEQFF
TGTGCCAGCAGCTCCGGACTAGCAGACAATGAGCAGTTCTTC
>TRBV4-1|TRBJ1-5|-|-
CARSPLGGPYSNQPQHF
TGCGCCCGCAGCCCCCTGGGGGGACCTTATAGCAATCAGCCCCAGCATTTT
>TRBV11-2|TRBJ2-7|-|-
CASSYSRESYEQYF
TGTGCCAGCAGCTACTCCCGGGAGTCCTACGAGCAGTACTTC
>TRBV7-8|TRBJ2-7|-|-
CASSPSNSYEQYF
TGTGCCAGCAGCCCCTCTAACTCCTACGAGCAGTACTTC
>TRBV10-3|TRBJ1-1|once|-
CAISESSEGRKTEAFF
TGTGCCATCAGTGAGTCCAGCGAGGGGCGGAAGACTGAAGCTTTCTTT
>TRBV4-2|TRBJ2-2|-|-
CASSQVPNTGELFF
TGTGCCAGCAGCCAAGTTCCGAACACCGGGGAGCTGTTTTTT
>TRBV10-3|TRBJ1-2|-|-
CAMSQETSNYGYTF
TGTGCCATGTCACAGGAGACTTCGAACTATGGCTACACCTTC
>TRBV19|TRBJ2-1|-|-
CASSIVYNEQFF
TGTGCCAGTAGTATTGTTTACAATGAGCAGTTCTTC
>TRBV10-3|TRBJ1-2|-|-
CAISGLRPGDTYGYTF
TGTGCCATCAGCGGACTGCGTCCAGGGGACACCTATGGCTACACCTTC
>TRBV7-2|TRBJ2-7|-|TRBD2
CASSTAGGRQEQYF
TGTGCCAGCAGCACAGCGGGAGGGCGTCAAGAGCAGTACTTC
>TRBV20-1|TRBJ1-5|-|-
CSASKAASNQPQHF
TGCAGTGCTAGTAAGGCAGCTAGCAATCAGCCCCAGCATTTT
>TRBV4-1|TRBJ2-4|-|-
CASSQPLAKNIQYF
TGCGCCAGCAGCCAACCATTAGCCAAAAACATTCAGTACTTC
>TRBV7-9|TRBJ1-6|-|-
CASSPNGHSPLHF
TGTGCCAGCAGCCCCAATGGGCACTCACCCCTCCACTTT
>TRBV28|TRBJ2-7|-|TRBD2
CASSTTGTRHEQYF
TGTGCCAGCAGTACCACCGGGACTAGGCACGAGCAGTACTTC
>TRBV11-3|TRBJ2-1|-|-
CASSLGPDDEQFF
TGTGCCAGCAGCTTAGGCCCCGACGATGAGCAGTTCTTC
>TRBV15|TRBJ2-1|-|TRBD1
CATSRGGDRVFNEQFF
TGTGCCACCAGCCGGGGAGGGGACAGGGTATTCAATGAGCAGTTCTTC
>TRBV25-1|TRBJ1-4|-|-
CASSVPGDEKLFF
TGTGCCAGCAGTGTCCCCGGGGATGAAAAACTGTTTTTT
>TRBV2|TRBJ1-1|once|-
CASSELGQLMNTEAFF
TGTGCCAGCAGTGAACTCGGACAGCTCATGAACACTGAAGCTTTCTTT
>TRBV7-8|TRBJ1-2|-|-
CASSLVPEGDYGYTF
TGTGCCAGCAGCTTAGTCCCGGAGGGGGACTATGGCTACACCTTC
>TRBV13|TRBJ2-1|-|TRBD2
CASSPGTSGLDEQFF
TGTGCCAGCAGCCCCGGGACTAGCGGGTTAGATGAGCAGTTCTTC
>TRBV7-2|TRBJ2-2|-|-
CASSAGGSVTGELFF
TGTGCCAGCAGCGCAGGAGGGAGTGTTACCGGGGAGCTGTTTTTT
>TRBV7-8|TRBJ2-2|-|TRBD1
CASSWDSKNTGELFF
TGTGCCAGCAGCTGGGACAGCAAGAACACCGGGGAGCTGTTTTTT
>TRBV10-1|TRBJ1-1|-|TRBD1
CASSDVGTGQLAEAFF
TGCGCCAGCAGTGATGTCGGGACAGGGCAATTGGCTGAAGCTTTCTTT
>TRBV6-5|TRBJ1-2|few|TRBD1
CASSRQGVYGYTF
TGTGCCAGCAGCAGACAGGGGGTCTATGGCTACACCTTC
>TRBV28|TRBJ1-2|-|TRBD1
CASSHGGTEINYGYTF
TGTGCCAGCAGCCACGGGGGGACAGAGATTAACTATGGCTACACCTTC
>TRBV5-1|TRBJ2-7|-|-
CASSLTPLAGEQYF
TGCGCCAGCAGCTTGACCCCACTAGCCGGGGAGCAGTACTTC
>TRBV12-3/TRBV12-4|TRBJ1-4|-|-
CASSPGPGEKLFF
TGTGCCAGCAGCCCCGGACCGGGTGAAAAACTGTTTTTT
>TRBV28|TRBJ2-1|-|-
CATCGVLIRNEQFF
TGTGCCACCTGCGGGGTTCTTATACGCAATGAGCAGTTCTTC
>TRBV19|TRBJ1-5|-|-
CASSIPGDLNQPQHF
TGTGCCAGTAGTATCCCGGGTGACCTCAATCAGCCCCAGCATTTT
>TRBV7-9|TRBJ1-2|-|TRBD1
CASSPLAGTGDTYGYTF
TGTGCCAGCAGCCCCCTGGCCGGGACAGGGGACACCTATGGCTACACCTTC
>TRBV25-1|TRBJ2-7|many|-
CASSGTTGVPYEQYF
TGTGCCAGCAGTGGCACGACAGGTGTACCCTACGAGCAGTACTTC